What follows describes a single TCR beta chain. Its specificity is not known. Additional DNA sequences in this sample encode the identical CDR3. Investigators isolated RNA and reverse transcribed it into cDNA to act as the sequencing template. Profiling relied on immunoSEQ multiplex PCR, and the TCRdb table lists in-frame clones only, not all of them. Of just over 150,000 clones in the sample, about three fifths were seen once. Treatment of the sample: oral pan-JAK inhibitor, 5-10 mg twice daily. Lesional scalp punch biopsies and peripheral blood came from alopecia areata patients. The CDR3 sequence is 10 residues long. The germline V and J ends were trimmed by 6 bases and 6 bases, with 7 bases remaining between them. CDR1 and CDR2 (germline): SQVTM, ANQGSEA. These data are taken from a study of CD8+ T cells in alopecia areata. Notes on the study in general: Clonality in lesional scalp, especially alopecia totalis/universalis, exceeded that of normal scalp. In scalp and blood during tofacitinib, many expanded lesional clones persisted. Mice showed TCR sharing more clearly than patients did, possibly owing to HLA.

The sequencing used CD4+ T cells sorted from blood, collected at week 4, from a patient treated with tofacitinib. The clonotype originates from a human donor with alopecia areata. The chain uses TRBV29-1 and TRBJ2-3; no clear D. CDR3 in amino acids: CSVVADTQYF. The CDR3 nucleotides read TGCAGCGTGGTAGCCGATACGCAGTATTTT.